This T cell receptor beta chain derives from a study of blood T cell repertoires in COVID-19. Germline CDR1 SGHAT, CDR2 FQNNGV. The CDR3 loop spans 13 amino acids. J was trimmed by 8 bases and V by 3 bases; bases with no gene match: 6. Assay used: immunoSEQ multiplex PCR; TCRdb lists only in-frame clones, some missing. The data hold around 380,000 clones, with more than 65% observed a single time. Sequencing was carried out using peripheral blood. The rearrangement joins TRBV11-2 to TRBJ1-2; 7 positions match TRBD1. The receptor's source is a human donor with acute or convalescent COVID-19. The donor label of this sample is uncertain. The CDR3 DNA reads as TGTGCCAGCAGCTTGGTAGGGGGCGCGGGCTACACCTTC. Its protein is CASSLVGGAGYTF. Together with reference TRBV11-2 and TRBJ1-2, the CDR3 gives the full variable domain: EAGVAQSPRYKIIEKRQSVAFWCNPISGHATLYWYQQILGQGPKLLIQFQNNGVVDDSQLPKDRFSAERLKGVDSTLKIQPAKLEDSAVYLCASSLVGGAGYTFGSGTRLTVV.